The 20 T cell receptor beta chains listed next were all sequenced from one sample in a study of T cells in Graves' hyperthyroidism and ophthalmopathy. Amplification of TCR beta CDR3 regions was performed using RNA transcripts as template. When the TCR CDR3 underwent first-round RT-PCR, the HTBI primer set was used. TCRdb redid the calling of the multiplex PCR reads with MiXCR, one entry per CDR3 protein. Found here are more than 300,000 distinct CDR3 sequences, under 15% of them singletons; the top ten hold around 9.2%. Sequencing was performed on blood. The receptors derive from a woman aged 18-30 years with Graves' hyperthyroidism.

Many counts were recorded for this clonotype. J is TRBJ2-1 and V is TRBV2; D unclear. V lost 5 bases, J lost 7 bases, and 9 bases lay in between. Looked up from germline, CDR1 is SNHLY and CDR2 is FYNNEI. CDR3 size: 12 residues. CDR3 loop: CASSTGENEQFF. CDR3 DNA: TGTGCCAGCAGTACGGGTGAAAATGAGCAGTTCTTC.

This clonotype was seen at least ten times. V usage is TRBV28 and J usage is TRBJ2-1; the match to TRBD1 covers 9 bases. This CDR3 is built from 15 residues. J was trimmed by 9 bases and V by 5 bases; bases with no gene match: 11. Germline loops: CDR1 MDHEN, CDR2 SYDVKM. For the CDR3, the DNA is TGTGCCAGCAGTGGACCGGGACAGGGTACGGGTGAGCAGTTCTTC. It codes for CASSGPGQGTGEQFF.

In its sample, this clonotype was seen once. V and J are TRBV19 and TRBJ1-5, with TRBD1 identical over 8 bases. CDR1 is LNHDA and CDR2 is SQIVND in the germline V gene (reference sequence). This CDR3 has 14 residues. J lost 4 bases, V lost 10 bases, and 9 bases had no gene match. CDR3 amino acids: CATSTDRVNQPQHF. The CDR3 DNA reads as TGTGCCACCTCGACGGACAGGGTGAATCAGCCCCAGCATTTT.

Concerning this clonotype: It may be a read error: a sequence one base away is much more abundant. The chain employs TRBV7-2 and TRBJ2-7; TRBD1 matches at 7 bases. Looked up from germline, CDR1 is SGHTA and CDR2 is FQGNSA. J lost 6 bases, V lost 4 bases, and 9 bases had no gene match. The CDR3 length is 14 residues. The DNA of the CDR3 is TGTGCCAGCAGCTCCCGGACAGGAATGCGCGAGCAGTACTTC. This translates into CASSSRTGMREQYF.

The sample holds many counts of this clonotype. The chain employs TRBV7-9 and TRBJ2-7; no reliable D call. V gave up 1 base and J gave up 6 bases, with 7 bases separating them. The CDR3 extends over 12 amino acids. Germline CDR1 is SEHNR and CDR2 is FQNEAQ (reference sequence). DNA of the CDR3: TGTGCCAGCAGCTTAGGTCCTGGCGAGCAGTACTTC. This gives the protein CASSLGPGEQYF. Supplemented by reference TRBV7-9 and TRBJ2-7, the full variable domain reads DTGVSQNPRHKITKRGQNVTFRCDPISEHNRLYWYRQTLGQGPEFLTYFQNEAQLEKSRLLSDRFSAERPKGSFSTLEIQRTEQGDSAMYLCASSLGPGEQYFGPGTRLTVT.

Many counts were recorded for this clonotype. The chain couples TRBV12-3 or TRBV12-4 to TRBJ2-5, with 15 bases fitting TRBD2. Trimming at V came to 6 bases and at J to 5 bases, leaving 4 bases not matched to a gene. The CDR3 is 15 residues long. CDR3 DNA sequence: TGTGCCAGCAGAATGGGGACTAGCGGGGGGGAGACCCAGTACTTC. Translation: CASRMGTSGGETQYF.

This clonotype was recorded at least ten times. J is TRBJ2-7 and V is TRBV6-1, with TRBD2 as a possible D gene (6 bases). In germline, CDR1 is MNHNS, CDR2 SASEGT. The CDR3 runs 15 residues. V lost 7 bases and J 7 bases, leaving 23 bases between the germline ends. This CDR3 reads CASTRPTSGTGEQYF. The CDR3 DNA reads TGTGCCAGCACCCGTCCCACTAGTGGGACTGGGGAGCAGTACTTC.

This clonotype has at least ten counts. The chain combines TRBV12-3 or TRBV12-4 with TRBJ1-1; D may be TRBD1 (6 bases). Trimming stripped 5 bases from V and 4 bases from J, with 20 bases between. This CDR3 spans 16 amino acids. The CDR3, as DNA: TGTGCCAGCAGTGTACGCGGGGGCCGAAGGGGCACTGAAGCTTTCTTT. Translated, it gives CASSVRGGRRGTEAFF.

This clonotype was counted once. This rearrangement joins TRBV2 to TRBJ2-2, with D maybe TRBD1 (6 bases). The CDR3 loop spans 14 amino acids. Germline CDR1 SNHLY, CDR2 FYNNEI. V dropped 4 bases and J dropped 6 bases, with 12 bases sitting between them. Here the CDR3 DNA reads TGTGCCAGCAGTGTTACAGGGTGGGCCGGGGAGCTGTTTTTT. Protein: CASSVTGWAGELFF.

This clonotype has a handful of counts. The chain carries TRBV20-1 and TRBJ1-5; weak D call: TRBD1 (6 bases). Trimming removed 1 base at V and 7 bases at J, with 14 bases between. Germline V gene data show CDR1 as DFQATT and CDR2 as SNEGSKA (reference sequence). CDR3 length: 14 residues. CDR3 loop: CSARATGTPQPQHF. In DNA form, the CDR3 reads TGCAGTGCTAGAGCCACAGGGACCCCACAGCCCCAGCATTTT.

This rearrangement joins TRBV7-6 to TRBJ2-2; 8 bases are shared with TRBD1. The V gene's germline CDR1 is SGHVS and CDR2 FNYEAQ. With V trimmed by 4 bases and J by 6 bases, 4 bases remained unmatched. The CDR3 consists of 14 residues. CDR3 coding DNA: TGTGCCAGCAGCTGGACAGGGCCCCCCGGGGAGCTGTTTTTT. Translated, it gives CASSWTGPPGELFF.

This clonotype was detected many times. The chain uses TRBV15 and TRBJ1-3; D gene uncertain. This CDR3 has 15 amino acids. The ends were cut back, 0 bases at V and 1 base at J, with 7 bases in the middle. Per germline, CDR1 LNHNV and CDR2 YYDKDF (reference sequence). CDR3 amino acids: CATSRDPGSGNTIYF. CDR3 bases: TGTGCCACCAGCAGAGATCCCGGGTCTGGAAACACCATATATTTT.

This chain joins TRBV19 and TRBJ2-3, with D maybe TRBD2 (5 bases). This CDR3 has 16 residues. CDR1 and CDR2 (germline): LNHDA, SQIVND (reference sequence). Trimming cost V 3 bases and J 6 bases, with 19 bases left between them. This CDR3 reads CASSMKRAGYHDTQYF. The CDR3 DNA sequence: TGTGCCAGTAGTATGAAGAGGGCGGGTTATCACGATACGCAGTATTTT.

For this clonotype: This could be a read error, since a much larger clone is one nucleotide away. The gene calls are TRBV27 and TRBJ1-3, with a possible D match to TRBD1 (6 bases). The CDR3 sequence is 16 residues long. Germline V gene lookup returns CDR1 MNHEY and CDR2 SMNVEV (reference sequence). Trimming cost V 5 bases and J 0 bases, with 14 bases left between them. The DNA of the CDR3 is TGTGCCAGCAGTCAGGGGAGCCTAGACTCTGGAAACACCATATATTTT. It codes for CASSQGSLDSGNTIYF.

This clonotype was detected many times. The CDR3 bases are TGTGCCACCAGGTCCGCGGGGTATGAGCAGTTCTTC. Protein product: CATRSAGYEQFF. The V call is TRBV24-1, the J call TRBJ2-1; a possible D gene is TRBD2 (6 bases). Trimming took 7 bases from V and 8 from J, leaving 11 bases between them. CDR1 and CDR2 (germline): KGHDR, SFDVKD. This CDR3 region has 12 residues.

This clonotype was picked up many times. This sequence joins TRBV12-3 or TRBV12-4 and TRBJ1-3; tentatively, D is TRBD1 (6 bases). With 3 bases removed from V and 4 bases from J, the gap between germline ends came to 16 bases. CDR3 length: 16 amino acids. In nucleotides, the CDR3 is TGTGCCAGCAGTTTTGGGCAGGGGTTATGGGGAAACACCATATATTTT. It translates to CASSFGQGLWGNTIYF.

Notes on this clonotype: A read error may account for a junction end that differs from germline. This chain uses TRBV30 with TRBJ1-1; 8 bases are a match to TRBD1. CDR1 is GTSNPN, CDR2 SVGIG, per germline (reference sequence). The CDR3 covers 13 residues. This chain's CDR3 is CARSLGDRRTSFF. The CDR3 DNA is TGTGCCCGGAGTCTGGGGGACAGGAGAACGTCTTTCTTT.

This clonotype was observed many times. The chain joins TRBV2 to TRBJ2-1; 10 bases align to TRBD2. CDR3 length: 14 amino acids. Germline V CDR1 and CDR2: SNHLY, FYNNEI. V gave up 5 bases and J gave up 10 bases; unmatched junction bases: 8. CDR3 sequence (DNA): TGTGCCAGCAGTATGCTAGCGGGAGTGGACGAGCAGTTCTTC. Protein product: CASSMLAGVDEQFF. The full variable domain, completed using reference TRBV2 and TRBJ2-1, is EPEVTQTPSHQVTQMGQEVILRCVPISNHLYFYWYRQILGQKVEFLVSFYNNEISEKSEIFDDQFSVERPDGSNFTLKIRSTKLEDSAMYFCASSMLAGVDEQFFGPGTRLTVL.

At least ten counts were recorded for this clonotype. This chain uses TRBV2 with TRBJ1-3; no clear D gene. Trimming stripped 7 bases from V and 5 bases from J, with 27 bases between. Germline V gene sequence: CDR1 SNHLY, CDR2 FYNNEI. The CDR3 totals 18 residues. The CDR3 region has the DNA TGTGCCAGCACCCAACGAATGCGGACCGGAGGGAGGAGAAACACCATATATTTT. Amino acids: CASTQRMRTGGRRNTIYF.

This clonotype appeared many times. The J gene is TRBJ1-5, the V gene TRBV7-9; perhaps TRBD1 as D (5 bases). The length of the CDR3 is 17 residues. CDR1 and CDR2 from the germline V gene are SEHNR and FQNEAQ (reference sequence). V lost 1 base to trimming and J lost 4 bases, with 17 bases between them. The CDR3 loop reads CASSLGWAAGANQPQHF. CDR3 in DNA: TGTGCCAGCAGCTTAGGGTGGGCGGCCGGGGCTAATCAGCCCCAGCATTTT. Together with reference TRBV7-9 and TRBJ1-5, the CDR3 gives the full variable domain: DTGVSQNPRHKITKRGQNVTFRCDPISEHNRLYWYRQTLGQGPEFLTYFQNEAQLEKSRLLSDRFSAERPKGSFSTLEIQRTEQGDSAMYLCASSLGWAAGANQPQHFGDGTRLSIL.